This paragraph reports one TCR beta chain. Its antigen is undetermined. This sample stems from a study of cytomegalovirus exposure and HLA in healthy donors. Study outcomes and limitations: Subsequent analysis of the 95 to 150 validation repertoires found a tendency for first-cohort TCR clusters to co-occur. It was reportedly the case that the classifier diagnosed cytomegalovirus status with high specificity and sensitivity. Rarity held for most TCR sequences, but there were some public TCRs that occurred in many donors.

Produced via immunoSEQ multiplex PCR; TCRdb's table is partial and in-frame only. The sample records approximately 150,000 clones, approximately 87% being singletons. CDR3 length: 15 residues. CDR1 and CDR2 (germline): SGHVS, FQNEAQ. The trim removed 1 base at V and 4 bases at J, leaving 6 bases unmatched. The sequence was obtained from a woman aged 30 to 39 in good health and CMV-seronegative. J is TRBJ1-2 and V is TRBV7-8; TRBD1 aligns across 7 bases. Sequencing used PBMCs. The chain's CDR3 is CASSLGTGATYGYTF. CDR3 nucleotides: TGTGCCAGCAGCTTAGGAACAGGGGCGACCTATGGCTACACCTTC.